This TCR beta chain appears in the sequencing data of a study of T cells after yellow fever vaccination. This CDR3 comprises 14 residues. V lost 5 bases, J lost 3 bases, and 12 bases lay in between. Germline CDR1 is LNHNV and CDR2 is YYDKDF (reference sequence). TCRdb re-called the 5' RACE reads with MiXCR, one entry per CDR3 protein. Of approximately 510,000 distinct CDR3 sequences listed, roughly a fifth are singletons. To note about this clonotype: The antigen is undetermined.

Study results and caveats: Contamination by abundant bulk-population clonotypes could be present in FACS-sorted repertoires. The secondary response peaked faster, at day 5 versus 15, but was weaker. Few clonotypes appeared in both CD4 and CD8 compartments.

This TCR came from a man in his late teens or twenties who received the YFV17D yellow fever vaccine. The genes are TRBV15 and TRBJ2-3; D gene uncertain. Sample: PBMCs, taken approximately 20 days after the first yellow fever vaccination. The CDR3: CATSRLGYTDTQYF. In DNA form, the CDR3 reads TGTGCCACCAGCCGCCTTGGGTATACAGATACGCAGTATTTT.